This T cell receptor (beta chain) comes out of a study of shared clonotypes between healthy human individuals. CDR1 is SGHRS and CDR2 is YFSETQ in the germline V gene. The CDR3 spans 15 residues. V gave up 0 bases and J gave up 0 bases, with 10 bases separating them. Points on this clone: Its antigen is still unknown.

Points from the study as a whole: Relative to memory subsets, naive subsets generally showed larger estimated richness.

Sorted-subset replicate PCRs used 150 to 200 ng of genomic DNA. This amount corresponded to about 29,000 T cell genomes. Libraries were prepared by immunoSEQ multiplex PCR; TCRdb keeps only in-frame clonotypes and omits some of them. Among about 1 million clones, approximately 70% were seen once, and the ten largest hold over 1.3%. The receptor was derived from a man aged 18 to 29 in good health. What was sequenced was memory CD4+ T cells sorted from blood. Subset reported: CD45RA-negative fraction. V and J are TRBV5-1 and TRBJ2-7; D could derive from TRBD1 or TRBD2 (5 bases each). The CDR3 loop is CASSLAWGSSYEQYF. CDR3 in DNA: TGCGCCAGCAGCTTGGCTTGGGGGTCCTCCTACGAGCAGTACTTC.